This is a list of T cell receptor beta chains from one sample in a study of neurological immune-mediated disorders. Via MiXCR, TCRdb re-called the 5' RACE reads, giving one row per CDR3 protein. Among 45,000 to 60,000 distinct CDR3 sequences listed, approximately 12% were seen once. Sequencing was carried out using PBMCs. The receptors originated from a male donor with HTLV-1-associated myelopathy (HAM/TSP). Each CDR3 is given with its conserved first and last residue. The D gene is left open where the match is weak. The size of a clone is reported for some rows only, either as once, few or many, or as a class for expanded clones.

d_call	v_call	j_call	clone_size	cdr3_nt	cdr3_aa
TRBD2	TRBV10-3	TRBJ2-7	-	TGTGCCATCAGATGGACTAGCGACTCCTACGAGCAGTACTTC	CAIRWTSDSYEQYF
TRBD1	TRBV7-8	TRBJ1-5	many	TGTGCCAGCAGCCTCCTGGACAGGGAAAATCAGCCCCAGCATTTT	CASSLLDRENQPQHF
-	TRBV7-6	TRBJ2-5	many	TGTGCCAGCAGCTCCGCGGGTGGGGGGGCAGAGACCCAGTACTTC	CASSSAGGGAETQYF
-	TRBV5-1	TRBJ2-7	many	TGCGCCAGCAGCTTCGAAACTAGATCCGACGAGCAGTACTTC	CASSFETRSDEQYF
-	TRBV2	TRBJ1-2	many	TGTGCCAGCAGGGCAGGCCTCTATGGCTACACCTTC	CASRAGLYGYTF
-	TRBV6-5	TRBJ2-1	many	TGTGCCAGCAGGGGGAACAATGAGCAGTTCTTC	CASRGNNEQFF
TRBD1	TRBV6-5	TRBJ1-4	many	TGTGCCAGCAGTCCGAGGACAGGGGGCGAAAAACTGTTTTTT	CASSPRTGGEKLFF
TRBD1	TRBV25-1	TRBJ1-3	many	TGTGCCAGCGGCGGACAGGGGTTCTCTGGAAACACCATATATTTT	CASGGQGFSGNTIYF
-	TRBV6-5	TRBJ2-7	many	TGTGCCAGCAGACCTACAGGATTTTCTAGCTACGAGCAGTACTTC	CASRPTGFSSYEQYF
TRBD1	TRBV20-1	TRBJ1-1	many	TGCAGTGCTAGAGGGGAACAGGGGAGGCCAGTAGGAGCTTTCTTT	CSARGEQGRPVGAFF
-	TRBV6-2/TRBV6-3	TRBJ2-7	few	TGTGCCAGCAGTTACGGGGCAGGCTACGAGCAGTACTTC	CASSYGAGYEQYF
-	TRBV12-3/TRBV12-4	TRBJ1-4	many	TGTGCCAGCAGACGGACGGAGGAAAAACTGTTTTTT	CASRRTEEKLFF
-	TRBV29-1	TRBJ2-7	many	TGCAGCGTTGGCAGGTCTTTCTACGAGCAGTACTTC	CSVGRSFYEQYF
-	TRBV5-1	TRBJ1-1	many	TGCGCCAGCAGCTCTCGACCCCTAAGGGCCACTGAAGCTTTCTTT	CASSSRPLRATEAFF
TRBD2	TRBV5-5	TRBJ2-7	-	TGTGCCAGCAGCTTGGAGGGCGGGGGGGCTGGTTACGAGCAGTACTTC	CASSLEGGGAGYEQYF
TRBD2	TRBV3-1	TRBJ2-5	many	TGTGCCAGCAGCCGCCCGGGGGGTTTGGAGACCCAGTACTTC	CASSRPGGLETQYF
-	TRBV3-1	TRBJ2-7	many	TGTGCCAGCAGCCAAGATGGGCGGGCCTGGCAGTACTTC	CASSQDGRAWQYF
TRBD2	TRBV6-1	TRBJ2-3	few	TGTGCCAGCAGTGAAGTCCTAGCGGGGGGGCAAGATACGCAGTATTTT	CASSEVLAGGQDTQYF
-	TRBV27	TRBJ1-2	many	TGTGCCAGCAGTTTATCCCAGGACATCTATGGCTACACCTTC	CASSLSQDIYGYTF
-	TRBV18	TRBJ2-3	many	TGTGCCAGCTCACCGCCTAGCACAGATACGCAGTATTTT	CASSPPSTDTQYF
TRBD1	TRBV7-9	TRBJ1-6	many	TGTGCCAGCGCCTCTAGGGGGCTCGATTCACCCCTCCACTTT	CASASRGLDSPLHF
-	TRBV3-1	TRBJ2-7	many	TGTGCCAGCAGGCGAGGAGGCGAGCAGTACTTC	CASRRGGEQYF